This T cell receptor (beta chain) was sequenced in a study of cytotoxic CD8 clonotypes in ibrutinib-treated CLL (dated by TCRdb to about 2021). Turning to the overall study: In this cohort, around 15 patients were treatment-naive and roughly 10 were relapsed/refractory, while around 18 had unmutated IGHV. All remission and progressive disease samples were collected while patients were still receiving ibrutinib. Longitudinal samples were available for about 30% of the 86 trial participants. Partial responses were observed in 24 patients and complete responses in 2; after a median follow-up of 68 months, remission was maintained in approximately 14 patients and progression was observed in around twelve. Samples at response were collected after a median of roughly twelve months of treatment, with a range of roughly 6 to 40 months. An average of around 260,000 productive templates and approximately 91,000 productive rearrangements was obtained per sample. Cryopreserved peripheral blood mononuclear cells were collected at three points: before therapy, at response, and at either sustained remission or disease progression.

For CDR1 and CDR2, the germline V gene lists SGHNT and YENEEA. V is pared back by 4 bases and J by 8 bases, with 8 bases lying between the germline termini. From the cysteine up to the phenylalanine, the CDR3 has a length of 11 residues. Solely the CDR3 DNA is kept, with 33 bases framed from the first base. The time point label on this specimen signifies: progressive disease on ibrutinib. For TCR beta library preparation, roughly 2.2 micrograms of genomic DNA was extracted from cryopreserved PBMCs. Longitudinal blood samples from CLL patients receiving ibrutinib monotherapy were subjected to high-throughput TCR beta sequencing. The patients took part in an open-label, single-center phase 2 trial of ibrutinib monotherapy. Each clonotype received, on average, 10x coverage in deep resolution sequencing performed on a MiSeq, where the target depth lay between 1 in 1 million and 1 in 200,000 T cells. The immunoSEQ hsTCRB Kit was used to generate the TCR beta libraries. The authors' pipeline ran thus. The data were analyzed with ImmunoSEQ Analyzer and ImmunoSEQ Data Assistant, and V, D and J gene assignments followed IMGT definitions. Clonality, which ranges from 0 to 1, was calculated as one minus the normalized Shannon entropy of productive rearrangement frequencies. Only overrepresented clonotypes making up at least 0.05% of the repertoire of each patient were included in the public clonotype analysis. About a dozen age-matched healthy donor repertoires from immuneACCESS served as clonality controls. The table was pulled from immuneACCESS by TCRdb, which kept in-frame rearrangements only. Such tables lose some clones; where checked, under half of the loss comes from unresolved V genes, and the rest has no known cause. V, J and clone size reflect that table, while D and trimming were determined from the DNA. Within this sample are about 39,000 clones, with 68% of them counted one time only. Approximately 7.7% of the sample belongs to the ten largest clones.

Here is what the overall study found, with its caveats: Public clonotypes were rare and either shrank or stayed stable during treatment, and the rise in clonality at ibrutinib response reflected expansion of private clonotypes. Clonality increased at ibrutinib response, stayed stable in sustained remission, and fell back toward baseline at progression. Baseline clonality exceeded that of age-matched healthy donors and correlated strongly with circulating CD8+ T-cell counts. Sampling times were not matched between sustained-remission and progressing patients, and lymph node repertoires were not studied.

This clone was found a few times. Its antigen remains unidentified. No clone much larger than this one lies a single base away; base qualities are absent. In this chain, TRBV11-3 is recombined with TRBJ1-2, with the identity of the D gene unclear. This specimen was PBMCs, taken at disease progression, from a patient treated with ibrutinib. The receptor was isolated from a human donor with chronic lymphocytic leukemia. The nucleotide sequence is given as TGTGCCAGCAGCTCCTCGGTCGGCTACACCTTC. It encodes CASSSSVGYTF.